This TCR beta chain was obtained from a study of blood T cell repertoires in COVID-19. Background on the study: From T cells, B-cell-depleted T cells, or PBMCs came the material, which was cDNA or gDNA.

Original processing methods: Amplification of reference gene primers was used by the study to estimate nucleated cell counts. Sequencing used immunoSEQ multiplex PCR; TCRdb keeps in-frame clones, though not all of them. V and J calls plus clone size are reproduced from that table; the DNA served to infer D and trimming. The data hold around 250,000 clones, with under 85% observed a single time. In germline, CDR1 is LGHDT, CDR2 YNNKEL (reference sequence). This CDR3 has 16 residues. Trimming shortened V by 6 bases and J by 0 bases, and 17 bases separated the two germline ends. The sample consisted of peripheral blood. The chain links TRBV3-1 (or the pseudogene TRBV3-2) to TRBJ1-1; no clear D. This sequence was found in a man younger than 40 who had recovered from COVID-19. CDR3 in DNA: TGTGCCAGCAGTCGCAGTGAGGTTCAAATGAACACTGAAGCTTTCTTT. Translated: CASSRSEVQMNTEAFF.